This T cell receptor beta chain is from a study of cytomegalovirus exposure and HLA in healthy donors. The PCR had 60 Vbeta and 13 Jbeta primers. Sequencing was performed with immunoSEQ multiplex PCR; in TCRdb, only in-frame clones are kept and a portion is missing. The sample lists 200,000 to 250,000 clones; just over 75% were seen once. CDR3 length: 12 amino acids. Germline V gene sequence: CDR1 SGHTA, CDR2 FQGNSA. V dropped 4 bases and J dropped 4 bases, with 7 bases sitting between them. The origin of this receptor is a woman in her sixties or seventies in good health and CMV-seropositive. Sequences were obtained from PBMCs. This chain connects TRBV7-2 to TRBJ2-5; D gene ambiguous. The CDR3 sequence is CASSSPRETQYF. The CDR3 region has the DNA TGTGCCAGCAGCTCCCCGCGAGAGACCCAGTACTTC.